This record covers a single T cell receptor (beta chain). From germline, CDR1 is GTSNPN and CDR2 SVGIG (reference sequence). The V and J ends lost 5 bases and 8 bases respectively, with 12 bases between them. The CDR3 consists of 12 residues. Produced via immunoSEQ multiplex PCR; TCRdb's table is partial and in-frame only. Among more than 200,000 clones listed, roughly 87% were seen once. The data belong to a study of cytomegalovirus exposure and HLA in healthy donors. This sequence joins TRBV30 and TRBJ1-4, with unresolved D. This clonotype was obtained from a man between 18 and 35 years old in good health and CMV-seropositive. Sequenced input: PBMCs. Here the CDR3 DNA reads TGTGCCTGGGGTAGGAATGAGGAAAAACTGTTTTTT. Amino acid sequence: CAWGRNEEKLFF. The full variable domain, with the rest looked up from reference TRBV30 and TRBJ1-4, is SQTIHQWPATLVQPVGSPLSLECTVEGTSNPNLYWYRQAAGRGLQLLFYSVGIGQISSEVPQNLSASRPQDRQFILSSKKLLLSDSGFYLCAWGRNEEKLFFGSGTQLSVL.